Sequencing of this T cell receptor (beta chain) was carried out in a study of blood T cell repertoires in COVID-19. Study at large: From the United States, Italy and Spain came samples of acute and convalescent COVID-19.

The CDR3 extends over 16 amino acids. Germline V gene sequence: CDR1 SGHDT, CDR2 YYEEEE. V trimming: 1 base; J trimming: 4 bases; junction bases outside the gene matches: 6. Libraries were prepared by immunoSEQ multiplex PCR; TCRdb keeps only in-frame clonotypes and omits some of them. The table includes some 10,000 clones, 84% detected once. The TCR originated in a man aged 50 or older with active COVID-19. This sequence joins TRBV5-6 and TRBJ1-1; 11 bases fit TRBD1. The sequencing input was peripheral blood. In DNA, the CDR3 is TGTGCCAGCAGCTTGTGGGTGGGGACAGGGGGCACTGAAGCTTTCTTT. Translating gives CASSLWVGTGGTEAFF.